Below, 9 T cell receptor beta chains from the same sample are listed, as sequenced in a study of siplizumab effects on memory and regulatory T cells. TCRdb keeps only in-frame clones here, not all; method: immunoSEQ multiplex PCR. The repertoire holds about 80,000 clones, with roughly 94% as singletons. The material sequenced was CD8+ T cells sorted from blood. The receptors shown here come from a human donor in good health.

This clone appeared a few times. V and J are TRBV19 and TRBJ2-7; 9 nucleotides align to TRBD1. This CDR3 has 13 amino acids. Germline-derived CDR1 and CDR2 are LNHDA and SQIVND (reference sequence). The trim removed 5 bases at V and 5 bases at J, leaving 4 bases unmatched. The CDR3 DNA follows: TGTGCCAGTAGTGGGGGGACAGGGAACGAGCAGTACTTC. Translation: CASSGGTGNEQYF. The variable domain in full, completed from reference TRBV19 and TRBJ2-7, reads DGGITQSPKYLFRKEGQNVTLSCEQNLNHDAMYWYRQDPGQGLRLIYYSQIVNDFQKGDIAEGYSVSREKKESFPLTVTSAQKNPTAFYLCASSGGTGNEQYFGPGTRLTVT.

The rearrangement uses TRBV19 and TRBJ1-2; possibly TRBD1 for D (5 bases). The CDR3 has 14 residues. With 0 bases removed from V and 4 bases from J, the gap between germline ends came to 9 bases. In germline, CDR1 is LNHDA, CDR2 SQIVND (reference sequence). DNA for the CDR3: TGTGCCAGTAGTATAGAGACGGGGGTCTATGGCTACACCTTC. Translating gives CASSIETGVYGYTF.

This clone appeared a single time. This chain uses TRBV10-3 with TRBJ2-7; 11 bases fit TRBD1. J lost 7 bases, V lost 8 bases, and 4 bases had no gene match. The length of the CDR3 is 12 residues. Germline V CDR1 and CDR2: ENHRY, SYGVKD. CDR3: CAIGGTGGEQYF. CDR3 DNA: TGTGCCATCGGGGGGACAGGGGGAGAGCAGTACTTC.

This CDR3 reads CASSLARRNTEAFF. CDR3 bases: TGTGCCAGCAGCTTGGCCAGGAGGAACACTGAAGCTTTCTTT. The chain uses TRBV5-5 and TRBJ1-1; unclear D gene. The CDR3 is 14 amino acids. Per germline, CDR1 SGHKS and CDR2 YYEKEE (reference sequence). V shed 0 bases and J shed 1 base, with 7 bases lying between them.

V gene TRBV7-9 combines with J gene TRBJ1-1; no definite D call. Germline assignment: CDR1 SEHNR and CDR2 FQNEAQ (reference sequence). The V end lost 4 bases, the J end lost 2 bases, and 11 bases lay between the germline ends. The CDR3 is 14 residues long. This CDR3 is CASSSTTGNTEAFF. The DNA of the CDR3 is TGTGCCAGCAGCTCAACGACGGGTAACACTGAAGCTTTCTTT.

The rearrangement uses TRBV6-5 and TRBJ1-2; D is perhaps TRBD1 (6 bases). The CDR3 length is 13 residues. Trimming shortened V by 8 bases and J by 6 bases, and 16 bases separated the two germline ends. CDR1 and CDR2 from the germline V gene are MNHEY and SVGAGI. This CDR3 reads CASRNRDGDGYTF. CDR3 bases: TGTGCCAGCCGGAACAGGGATGGTGATGGCTACACCTTC.

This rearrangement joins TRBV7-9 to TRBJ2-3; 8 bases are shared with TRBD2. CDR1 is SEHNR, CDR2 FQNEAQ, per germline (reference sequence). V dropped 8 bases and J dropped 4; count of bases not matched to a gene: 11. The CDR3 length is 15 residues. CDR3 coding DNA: TGTGCCAGCGAGCTCGGCGGGGGGCAACCAGATACGCAGTATTTT. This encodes CASELGGGQPDTQYF.

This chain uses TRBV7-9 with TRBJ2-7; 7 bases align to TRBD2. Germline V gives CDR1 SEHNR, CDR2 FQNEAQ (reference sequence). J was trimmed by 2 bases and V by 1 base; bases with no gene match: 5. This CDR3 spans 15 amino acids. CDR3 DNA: TGTGCCAGCAGCTTAGAGGTAGCGGGCCCCTACGAGCAGTACTTC. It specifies CASSLEVAGPYEQYF.

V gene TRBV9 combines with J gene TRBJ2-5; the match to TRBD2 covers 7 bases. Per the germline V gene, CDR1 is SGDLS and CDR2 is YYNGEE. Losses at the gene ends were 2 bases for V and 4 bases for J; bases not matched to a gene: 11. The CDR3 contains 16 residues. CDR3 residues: CASSVESGERGETQYF. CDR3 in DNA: TGTGCCAGCAGCGTGGAATCCGGCGAGCGGGGAGAGACCCAGTACTTC.